The 16 T cell receptor beta chains listed next were all sequenced from one sample in a study of T cells after yellow fever vaccination. TCRdb itself ran the 5' RACE reads through MiXCR, one entry per CDR3 protein. The sample shows 300,000 to 400,000 distinct CDR3 sequences, around 13% of them seen only once. This specimen was CD4+ T cells sorted from PBMCs, taken 15 days after the yellow fever booster vaccination. The receptors were sampled from a man aged 18 to 30 who received the YFV17D yellow fever vaccine.

V and J are TRBV7-8 and TRBJ2-2; no firm D call. Germline V gene lookup returns CDR1 SGHVS and CDR2 FQNEAQ. V was cut by 4 bases and J by 0 bases, with 12 bases left in between. This CDR3 region has 16 residues. CDR3 sequence (DNA): TGTGCCAGCAGCTCACCCGACACCGCGAACACCGGGGAGCTGTTTTTT. This sequence encodes CASSSPDTANTGELFF.

This clonotype was counted a few times. V gene TRBV4-3 combines with J gene TRBJ1-6; D is undetermined. The CDR3 spans 14 residues. The germline V gene has CDR1 LGHNA and CDR2 YSLEER. V lost 0 bases to trimming and J lost 7 bases, with 7 bases between them. CDR3 sequence reads: CASSQDLRNSPLHF. CDR3 nucleotide sequence: TGCGCCAGCAGCCAAGATTTGAGGAATTCACCCCTCCACTTT.

The V call is TRBV20-1, the J call TRBJ2-5, with TRBD2 identical over 7 bases. Germline assignment: CDR1 DFQATT and CDR2 SNEGSKA (reference sequence). V was clipped by 6 bases and J by 5 bases; unmatched bases: 9. This CDR3 spans 13 amino acids. CDR3 sequence reads: CSAHWGGGETQYF. In DNA form, the CDR3 reads TGCAGTGCCCATTGGGGGGGAGGGGAGACCCAGTACTTC.

The chain is built from TRBV10-3 and TRBJ1-6; D call uncertain. Germline V gene sequence: CDR1 ENHRY, CDR2 SYGVKD. V was pared by 3 bases and J by 9 bases, with 9 bases between. CDR3 length: 13 amino acids. As DNA, the CDR3 is TGTGCCATCAGTGACGGGTCTATTTCACCCCTCCACTTT. Translating it yields CAISDGSISPLHF.

This clonotype was found a few times. The chain uses TRBV29-1 and TRBJ1-6; D is ambiguous. V shed 6 bases and J shed 7 bases, with 10 bases lying between them. The CDR3 extends over 12 amino acids. CDR1 SQVTM and CDR2 ANQGSEA come from the germline V gene. The CDR3 DNA reads TGCAGCGTCCAAGAAGGGAATTCACCCCTCCACTTT. Protein: CSVQEGNSPLHF.

This clonotype was detected many times. The CDR3 here is CASGPTGPGIEQFF. In DNA, the CDR3 is TGTGCCAGCGGTCCGACAGGGCCCGGGATTGAGCAGTTCTTC. The chain uses TRBV12-3 or TRBV12-4 and TRBJ2-1, with TRBD1 matching over 7 bases. V shed 8 bases and J 9 bases; nucleotides not matched to a gene: 13. The CDR3 totals 14 residues.

The chain combines TRBV19 with TRBJ1-1; possibly TRBD1 for D (5 bases). Trimming cost V 3 bases and J 5 bases, with 10 bases left between them. This CDR3 spans 13 amino acids. CDR1 is LNHDA, CDR2 SQIVND, per germline (reference sequence). The CDR3 spells CASSIGTDTEAFF. The CDR3 DNA is TGTGCCAGTAGTATCGGGACCGATACTGAAGCTTTCTTT.

This clonotype was found many times. J is TRBJ1-5 and V is TRBV7-2; D is uncertain. The germline V gene has CDR1 SGHTA and CDR2 FQGNSA. V lost 5 bases and J 0 bases, leaving 11 bases between the germline ends. The CDR3 spans 15 residues. CDR3 loop: CASSPGISSNQPQHF. For the CDR3, the DNA is TGTGCCAGCAGCCCGGGGATTTCTAGCAATCAGCCCCAGCATTTT.

This clonotype was recorded many times. The rearrangement links TRBV10-3 to TRBJ2-2; no clear D gene. V lost 11 bases to trimming and J lost 0 bases, with 10 bases between them. The CDR3 length is 13 residues. CDR1 ENHRY and CDR2 SYGVKD come from the germline V gene. The CDR3 DNA reads TGTGCCGTCCGGGCCCCGAACACCGGGGAGCTGTTTTTT. It codes for CAVRAPNTGELFF.

This clonotype occurred a few times. The V gene is TRBV11-2, the J gene TRBJ1-1; D remains ambiguous. The CDR3 extends over 12 amino acids. V lost 3 bases and J lost 11, with 13 bases in between. The germline CDR1 and CDR2 sequences are SGHAT and FQNNGV. The CDR3 spells CASSFSLSPAFF. The CDR3 DNA follows: TGTGCCAGCAGCTTTTCCCTATCGCCGGCTTTCTTT.

Only a few counts were recorded for this clonotype. The chain employs TRBV5-1 and TRBJ1-1; a possible D gene is TRBD1 (5 bases). The CDR3 sequence is 14 residues long. V was trimmed by 0 bases and J by 4 bases, leaving 10 bases between them. The germline CDR1 and CDR2 sequences are SGHRS and YFSETQ. The CDR3 region has the DNA TGCGCCAGCAGCTTGGCCGGGGGGAGCACTGAAGCTTTCTTT. As protein: CASSLAGGSTEAFF.

The chain links TRBV4-3 to TRBJ2-7, with D possibly matching TRBD1 (6 bases). V was pared by 4 bases and J by 3 bases, with 13 bases between. This CDR3 contains 14 residues. Germline CDR1 is LGHNA and CDR2 is YSLEER. The CDR3 DNA reads as TGCGCCAGCAGCCCACAGGGATCCTACTACGAGCAGTACTTC. It codes for CASSPQGSYYEQYF.

This clonotype was seen ten or more times. This chain joins TRBV27 and TRBJ2-3; 7 bases are shared with TRBD1. The V gene's germline CDR1 is MNHEY and CDR2 SMNVEV (reference sequence). This CDR3 has 15 amino acids. V shed 5 bases, J shed 5 bases, and the junction held 10 bases outside the gene matches. CDR3 sequence (DNA): TGTGCCAGCAGTCCTTCCAGGGGGAGAGGAGATACGCAGTATTTT. Its protein is CASSPSRGRGDTQYF.

This clonotype was observed a handful of times. The V and J genes are TRBV11-2 and TRBJ1-3; 11 bases map to TRBD1. The CDR3 totals 18 residues. Germline V gene sequence: CDR1 SGHAT, CDR2 FQNNGV. J was trimmed by 0 bases and V by 4 bases; bases with no gene match: 8. For the CDR3, the DNA is TGTGCCAGCAGCTCCCGGGGAGGGACAGGGGGCTCTGGAAACACCATATATTTT. Encoded protein: CASSSRGGTGGSGNTIYF.

This clonotype was seen a few times. The chain has TRBV11-2 and TRBJ1-1; TRBD1 is a possible D gene (6 bases). CDR1 is SGHAT, CDR2 FQNNGV, per germline. This CDR3 comprises 12 residues. The V end was cut by 2 bases, the J end by 7 bases, with 8 bases between. CDR3 region: CASSLLQGEAFF. The CDR3 DNA reads TGTGCCAGCAGCTTATTACAGGGTGAAGCTTTCTTT.

A remark on this clonotype: This may come from a read error, since a much larger clone is one base off. The J gene is TRBJ2-2, the V gene TRBV6-2 or TRBV6-3; 7 bases are shared with TRBD2. The V gene's germline CDR1 is MNHEY and CDR2 SVGEGT. With 9 bases clipped from V and 10 bases from J, the junction kept 2 bases outside the gene matches. The CDR3 is 10 amino acids. CDR3 sequence reads: CARGRVELFF. The CDR3 DNA follows: TGTGCCAGAGGGAGGGTGGAGCTGTTTTTT.